The 27 T cell receptor beta chains listed next were all sequenced from one sample in a study of shared clonotypes between healthy human individuals. The table came from immunoSEQ multiplex PCR; TCRdb's copy has only in-frame clones and leaves some out. The repertoire holds over a million clones, about 96% seen once, with approximately 1.2% in the top ten. Source material: naive CD4+ T cells sorted from blood. The subset here: CD45RA+ positively selected. Source of these receptors: a man aged 25 to 40 in good health.

The chain joins TRBV5-1 to TRBJ1-4; D unresolved. The V gene's germline CDR1 is SGHRS and CDR2 YFSETQ. CDR3 length equals 13 residues. The V end was cut by 0 bases, the J end by 6 bases, with 6 bases between. The CDR3 bases are TGCGCCAGCAGCTTGGGCCCAGATGAAAAACTGTTTTTT. This sequence encodes CASSLGPDEKLFF.

The J gene is TRBJ2-1, the V gene TRBV10-1, with TRBD2 matching over 8 bases. With V trimmed by 0 bases and J by 4 bases, 2 bases remained unmatched. The CDR3 has 15 amino acids. The germline CDR1 and CDR2 sequences are WNHNN and SYGVQD (reference sequence). CDR3: CASSESVAGYNEQFF. Here the CDR3 DNA reads TGCGCCAGCAGTGAGTCGGTAGCGGGGTACAATGAGCAGTTCTTC.

The chain carries TRBV7-9 and TRBJ2-7; no reliable D call. Germline V lookup: CDR1 SEHNR, CDR2 FQNEAQ (reference sequence). V shed 3 bases and J shed 0 bases, with 9 bases lying between them. The CDR3 sequence is 14 residues long. CDR3 in DNA: TGTGCCAGCAGCTTTGAGACAAGCTCCTACGAGCAGTACTTC. This encodes CASSFETSSYEQYF.

In regard to this clone: One end of the junction does not line up with germline, which may come from a read error. The chain is built from TRBV6-6 and TRBJ2-5; D remains ambiguous. CDR1 and CDR2 (germline): MNHNY, SVGAGI (reference sequence). The CDR3 is 13 amino acids. The CDR3 DNA is TGTGCCAGCAGCTACTCGCGGCAAGAGACCCAGTACTTC. This encodes CASSYSRQETQYF.

V is TRBV30 and J is TRBJ2-1; no firm D call. The CDR3 sequence is 13 residues long. Germline values: CDR1 GTSNPN, CDR2 SVGIG (reference sequence). Trimming shortened V by 7 bases and J by 4 bases, and 14 bases separated the two germline ends. For the CDR3, the DNA is TGTGCCTTGTCACCCGATGGGTACAATGAGCAGTTCTTC. The encoded protein is CALSPDGYNEQFF.

The chain couples TRBV7-2 to TRBJ1-2; the D is unclear. CDR1 SGHTA and CDR2 FQGNSA come from the germline V gene. The V and J ends lost 5 bases and 3 bases respectively, with 19 bases between them. CDR3 size: 16 residues. The DNA of the CDR3 is TGTGCCAGCAGCCCTTGGGCCCCGACTACATACTATGGCTACACCTTC. Its translation is CASSPWAPTTYYGYTF.

The gene calls are TRBV28 and TRBJ2-1; D perhaps matches TRBD2 (5 bases). CDR3 length: 14 residues. Germline V gene lookup returns CDR1 MDHEN and CDR2 SYDVKM. The V and J ends lost 8 bases and 1 base respectively, with 12 bases between them. CDR3 in amino acids: CASVKSGSYNEQFF. DNA of the CDR3: TGTGCCAGCGTTAAATCGGGGTCCTACAATGAGCAGTTCTTC.

V is TRBV18 and J is TRBJ2-2, with D perhaps matching TRBD1 (6 bases). Trimming shortened V by 8 bases and J by 1 base, and 17 bases separated the two germline ends. This CDR3 region has 16 residues. In germline, CDR1 is KGHSH, CDR2 LQKENI. The CDR3 DNA follows: TGTGCCAGCCCTCAGCATGAGACAGGGAACACCGGGGAGCTGTTTTTT. Translated: CASPQHETGNTGELFF.

The rearrangement joins TRBV5-6 to TRBJ2-5; D is uncertain. The J call is in doubt because the DNA end fits TRBJ2-7 better. Germline values: CDR1 SGHDT, CDR2 YYEEEE. The CDR3 is 13 residues long. The CDR3: CASSPAPGYEQYF. For the CDR3, the DNA is TGTGCCAGCAGCCCAGCCCCGGGCTACGAGCAGTACTTC.

CDR3 nucleotide sequence: TGTGCCAGCAGCTTGAGGGGGACAGGGGGCATTGGTGGAAACACCATATATTTT. This codes for CASSLRGTGGIGGNTIYF. This sequence joins TRBV5-6 and TRBJ1-3; 12 bases line up with TRBD1. After removal of 1 base from V and 3 bases from J, the junction contained 8 bases not matched to a gene. This CDR3 region has 18 residues. In germline, CDR1 is SGHDT, CDR2 YYEEEE.

The chain links TRBV11-2 to TRBJ2-1, with a weak D call TRBD2 (5 bases). Trimming left V 5 bases short and J 9 bases short, with 17 bases between. The CDR3 has 14 residues. From germline, CDR1 is SGHAT and CDR2 FQNNGV. This CDR3 is CASSPKLGVGEQFF. In nucleotides, the CDR3 is TGTGCCAGCAGCCCAAAACTGGGAGTCGGTGAGCAGTTCTTC.

The V gene is TRBV2, the J gene TRBJ1-5; D might be TRBD1 (5 bases). Germline CDR1 SNHLY, CDR2 FYNNEI. The V gene lost 6 bases and the J gene lost 0 bases, with 12 bases spanning the gap. CDR3 length: 15 amino acids. The CDR3 protein is CASRTHRNSNQPQHF. In DNA form, the CDR3 reads TGTGCCAGCAGGACCCACAGGAATAGCAATCAGCCCCAGCATTTT.

The rearrangement joins TRBV30 to TRBJ2-1; TRBD1 matches at 7 bases. Germline V gene sequence: CDR1 GTSNPN, CDR2 SVGIG (reference sequence). CDR3 length: 15 amino acids. J lost 2 bases, V lost 6 bases, and 10 bases had no gene match. The CDR3 region is CACLLQGEPYNEQFF. The DNA of the CDR3 is TGTGCCTGCCTATTGCAGGGGGAGCCCTACAATGAGCAGTTCTTC.

The chain employs TRBV27 and TRBJ2-3; D unresolved. CDR1 is MNHEY and CDR2 is SMNVEV in the germline V gene (reference sequence). V gave up 8 bases and J gave up 4 bases, with 7 bases separating them. The CDR3 runs to 11 residues. The CDR3 here is CASGRADTQYF. The CDR3 nucleotides are TGTGCCAGCGGGCGCGCAGATACGCAGTATTTT.

The chain links TRBV2 to TRBJ2-7; D may be TRBD2 (6 bases). Trimming stripped 11 bases from V and 1 base from J, with 18 bases between. The CDR3 loop spans 14 amino acids. Germline CDR1 SNHLY, CDR2 FYNNEI. CDR3 amino acids: CASVGGAWSYEQYF. In DNA, the CDR3 is TGTGCCTCCGTAGGAGGGGCTTGGTCCTACGAGCAGTACTTC.

The chain joins TRBV9 to TRBJ2-1; D is unresolved. This CDR3 comprises 15 residues. Between the trimmed V and J ends, which lost 0 bases and 4 bases, there was a span of 11 bases. The germline V gene encodes CDR1 SGDLS and CDR2 YYNGEE. The CDR3 loop reads CASSVDGAQYNEQFF. The CDR3 DNA is TGTGCCAGCAGCGTAGACGGAGCTCAGTACAATGAGCAGTTCTTC.

The J gene is TRBJ1-1, the V gene TRBV5-5; D is uncertain. The CDR3 is made up of 13 amino acids. Trimming shortened V by 4 bases and J by 4 bases, and 11 bases separated the two germline ends. Germline V gene data show CDR1 as SGHKS and CDR2 as YYEKEE (reference sequence). CDR3 amino acids: CASSQAGVTEAFF. The CDR3 bases are TGTGCCAGCAGCCAAGCGGGTGTCACTGAAGCTTTCTTT.

As regards this clone: Sequence at one end of the junction differs from germline and may be a read error. The genes are TRBV6-6 and TRBJ2-1; D gene unclear. CDR3 length: 13 amino acids. Germline CDR1 MNHNY, CDR2 SVGAGI (reference sequence). CDR3 residues: CASSSPLGRLSIF. Written as DNA, the CDR3 is TGTGCCAGCAGTTCACCCCTGGGCAGGTTATCGATCTTC.

The gene calls are TRBV7-2 and TRBJ2-1, with a possible D match to TRBD1 (6 bases). The CDR3 consists of 13 residues. The germline V gene encodes CDR1 SGHTA and CDR2 FQGNSA. Trimming cost V 4 bases and J 2 bases, with 6 bases left between them. CDR3 DNA: TGTGCCAGCAGCTGGGACACCTACAATGAGCAGTTCTTC. It translates to CASSWDTYNEQFF.

The V call is TRBV5-1, the J call TRBJ1-4; D is unclear. Per the germline V gene, CDR1 is SGHRS and CDR2 is YFSETQ. CDR3 size: 13 residues. With 1 base removed from V and 5 bases from J, the gap between germline ends came to 6 bases. The CDR3: CASSLFPNEKLFF. The CDR3 bases are TGCGCCAGCAGCTTGTTCCCAAATGAAAAACTGTTTTTT. Filled out from reference TRBV5-1 and TRBJ1-4, the complete variable domain reads KAGVTQTPRYLIKTRGQQVTLSCSPISGHRSVSWYQQTPGQGLQFLFEYFSETQRNKGNFPGRFSGRQFSNSRSEMNVSTLELGDSALYLCASSLFPNEKLFFGSGTQLSVL.

The chain has TRBV27 and TRBJ2-4; 10 bases align to TRBD2. The CDR3 is 15 amino acids. Germline assignment: CDR1 MNHEY and CDR2 SMNVEV (reference sequence). V trimming: 0 bases; J trimming: 8 bases; junction bases outside the gene matches: 4. This chain's CDR3 is CASSLSASGRYIQYF. The CDR3 region has the DNA TGTGCCAGCAGTTTATCGGCTAGCGGGAGATACATTCAGTACTTC.

DNA for the CDR3: TGTGCCTTACGGGGCCTCACTGAAGCTTTCTTT. Translating gives CALRGLTEAFF. The gene calls are TRBV19 and TRBJ1-1; a possible D gene is TRBD1 (5 bases). Germline CDR1 LNHDA, CDR2 SQIVND (reference sequence). V was cut by 11 bases and J by 4 bases, with 11 bases left in between. The CDR3 sequence is 11 residues long.

The chain recombines TRBV28 with TRBJ1-2, with D perhaps TRBD1 (5 bases). The CDR3 totals 14 residues. CDR1 is MDHEN, CDR2 SYDVKM, per germline. V was clipped by 4 bases and J by 1 base, with 10 bases between them. The CDR3 DNA sequence: TGTGCCAGCAGTTACGGGGGTCTTAACTATGGCTACACCTTC. Residues: CASSYGGLNYGYTF.

This chain connects TRBV29-1 to TRBJ2-7; D gene uncertain. The germline V gene has CDR1 SQVTM and CDR2 ANQGSEA. V was pared by 7 bases and J by 4 bases, with 11 bases between. This CDR3 contains 11 residues. The CDR3 bases are TGCAGCGCTTCTACAGTATACGAGCAGTACTTC. Amino acids: CSASTVYEQYF.

The chain recombines TRBV10-2 with TRBJ2-7; TRBD2 aligns across 8 bases. The V gene end was trimmed by 3 bases and the J gene end by 4 bases; junction bases not matched to a gene: 8. The CDR3 sequence is 15 residues long. Per the germline V gene, CDR1 is WSHSY and CDR2 is SAAADI. CDR3 coding DNA: TGCGCCAGCAGTGATTCAAGCGGGAGCATGTACGAGCAGTACTTC. Translated, it gives CASSDSSGSMYEQYF.

The chain employs TRBV7-3 and TRBJ2-7; a possible D gene is TRBD1 (6 bases). V was trimmed by 6 bases and J by 7 bases, leaving 25 bases between them. CDR3 length: 16 residues. The germline V gene has CDR1 SGHTA and CDR2 FQGTGA. The CDR3 is CASSPEGRPSQGEQYF. CDR3 nucleotides: TGTGCCAGCAGTCCGGAAGGCCGTCCCTCTCAGGGGGAGCAGTACTTC.

The V gene is TRBV15, the J gene TRBJ2-1; TRBD1 matches 7 bases. Trimming removed 4 bases from V and 6 bases from J; junction bases left unmatched: 9. The CDR3 contains 15 residues. Germline CDR1 reads LNHNV; CDR2 reads YYDKDF (reference sequence). CDR3 sequence: CATSTRDSFGNEQFF. The CDR3 DNA follows: TGTGCCACCAGCACACGGGACAGCTTTGGCAATGAGCAGTTCTTC.